This T cell receptor beta chain was found in a study of T cells in Graves' hyperthyroidism and ophthalmopathy. Amplified regions were TCR beta CDR3 sequences from RNA transcripts. RT-PCR in the first round (using the HTBI primer set) targeted the TCR CDR3. Each CDR3 protein is one row after TCRdb ran MiXCR on the multiplex PCR reads. The sample lists approximately 560,000 distinct CDR3 sequences; under 60% were seen once. Study-level findings and limits: Most clonotypes that expanded in the thyroid above 0.001 also showed up in blood. By a 13 V-J model, ophthalmopathy was set apart from stable hyperthyroidism.

Germline V gives CDR1 MGHDK, CDR2 SYGVNS. V shed 1 base and J shed 9 bases, with 10 bases lying between them. The CDR3 is 14 residues long. Subjects aged 18 to 65 presented with newly diagnosed hyperthyroidism of less than 2 months' duration. About this clonotype itself: Its antigen is still unknown.

This clonotype was obtained from a young woman with Graves' hyperthyroidism. The specimen was peripheral blood or thyroid tissue (not recorded which). The rearrangement links TRBV25-1 to TRBJ2-6; the D gene could be TRBD1 or TRBD2 (5 bases each). CDR3 nucleotide sequence: TGTGCCAGCAGTGAATCGGGGCTAAGCAACGTCCTGACTTTC. This encodes CASSESGLSNVLTF. Full variable domain (missing parts from reference TRBV25-1 and TRBJ2-6): EADIYQTPRYLVIGTGKKITLECSQTMGHDKMYWYQQDPGMELHLIHYSYGVNSTEKGDLSSESTVSRIRTEHFPLTLESARPSHTSQYLCASSESGLSNVLTFGAGSRLTVL.